The TCR beta chain described here comes from a study of OX40 agonist ivuxolimab in advanced cancers. At the level of the study: The dose-escalation cohort was around 83% male, with a mean age of about 58 years, ranging about 20 to 85. Partial responses were achieved by three patients, of whom one had hepatocellular carcinoma and two had cutaneous melanoma.

The study, taken as a whole, reports: Which antigen the expanded peripheral T cells recognized is unknown.

This CDR3 is built from 16 residues. The V gene end was trimmed by 2 bases and the J gene end by 5 bases; junction bases not matched to a gene: 7. Germline CDR1 and CDR2: SGHRS and YFSETQ. Systemic immunosuppression or autoimmune disease history was grounds to exclude patients. Details on this clone: The antigen is not known.

Libraries were prepared by immunoSEQ multiplex PCR; TCRdb keeps only in-frame clonotypes and omits some of them. Of approximately 49,000 clones in the sample, 65% to 85% were seen once. This clonotype was sampled from an adult with an advanced solid tumor such as melanoma, head and neck, liver or kidney cancer. The rearrangement joins TRBV5-1 to TRBJ2-3, with 11 bases aligning to TRBD1. The material was CD4+ or CD8+ T cells sorted from blood, obtained in a trial of the OX40 agonist ivuxolimab. The CDR3 is CASSLSGQGAGDTQYF. As DNA, the CDR3 is TGCGCCAGCAGCTTAAGTGGACAGGGGGCAGGAGATACGCAGTATTTT.